What follows are 30 T cell receptor beta chains derived from one specimen sequenced in a study of cytomegalovirus exposure and HLA in healthy donors. Assay used: immunoSEQ multiplex PCR; TCRdb lists only in-frame clones, some missing. The repertoire includes hundreds of thousands of clones, around 91% of them detected once, and approximately 3.1% sits in the top ten. Sample: PBMCs. The source is a woman aged 25-40 years in good health and CMV-seronegative.

V is TRBV5-4 and J is TRBJ2-7; 10 bases map to TRBD2. The trim removed 3 bases at V and 6 bases at J, leaving 9 bases unmatched. The CDR3 runs to 15 residues. Germline V gives CDR1 SGHNT, CDR2 YYREEE (reference sequence). The CDR3 region has the DNA TGTGCCAGCAGCTCCAAAGCGGGAGGGCCCGGCGAGCAGTACTTC. It specifies CASSSKAGGPGEQYF.

V is TRBV27 and J is TRBJ2-7; TRBD2 aligns across 13 bases. The germline gives CDR1 MNHEY, CDR2 SMNVEV (reference sequence). The length of the CDR3 is 17 residues. Trimming at V came to 3 bases and at J to 7 bases, leaving 12 bases not matched to a gene. CDR3 nucleotides: TGTGCCAGCAGTTTGAGTGGCAGAGGACTAGCGGGAGTAGAGCAGTACTTC. Amino acid sequence: CASSLSGRGLAGVEQYF.

This sequence joins TRBV29-1 and TRBJ2-3; 7 bases match TRBD2. J gave up 0 bases and V 5 bases, and 5 bases lay outside the gene matches. Germline loops: CDR1 SQVTM, CDR2 ANQGSEA. The CDR3 is made up of 14 amino acids. CDR3 bases: TGCAGCGTTCGACCTAGCGGAAGCACAGATACGCAGTATTTT. Amino acids: CSVRPSGSTDTQYF.

This clone was seen a few times. V is TRBV28 and J is TRBJ1-2; unclear D gene. Germline CDR1 and CDR2: MDHEN and SYDVKM. V was trimmed by 2 bases and J by 8 bases, leaving 15 bases between them. The CDR3 spans 14 residues. Here the CDR3 reads CASSLNLQTKGYTF. The CDR3 nucleotides read TGTGCCAGCAGTTTAAATCTACAGACTAAGGGCTACACCTTC.

Here the CDR3 DNA reads TGTGCCAGCAGCTTAGTATGTCGGAGCTCCTACGAGCAGTACTTC. This encodes CASSLVCRSSYEQYF. This rearrangement joins TRBV7-2 to TRBJ2-7; the D is unclear. Germline CDR1 is SGHTA and CDR2 is FQGNSA. V lost 1 base and J lost 0, with 10 bases in between. The CDR3 consists of 15 residues.

This chain connects TRBV7-9 to TRBJ2-1; D not certain. The CDR3 loop spans 11 amino acids. The ends were cut back, 0 bases at V and 9 bases at J, with 3 bases in the middle. Germline V gene data show CDR1 as SEHNR and CDR2 as FQNEAQ (reference sequence). The CDR3 bases are TGTGCCAGCAGCTTAGCACGTGAGCAGTTCTTC. Protein product: CASSLAREQFF. The full variable domain, completed using reference TRBV7-9 and TRBJ2-1, is DTGVSQNPRHKITKRGQNVTFRCDPISEHNRLYWYRQTLGQGPEFLTYFQNEAQLEKSRLLSDRFSAERPKGSFSTLEIQRTEQGDSAMYLCASSLAREQFFGPGTRLTVL.

The chain uses TRBV19 and TRBJ2-5; TRBD1 aligns across 7 bases. The CDR3 extends over 13 amino acids. Germline lookup yields CDR1 LNHDA and CDR2 SQIVND (reference sequence). J was trimmed by 5 bases and V by 4 bases; bases with no gene match: 4. The chain's CDR3 is CASSTGTVETQYF. The CDR3 DNA is TGTGCCAGTAGTACCGGGACAGTTGAGACCCAGTACTTC.

This chain joins TRBV9 and TRBJ2-3, with 7 bases that match TRBD2. The CDR3 has 13 amino acids. With 4 bases clipped from V and 4 bases from J, the junction kept 3 bases outside the gene matches. In germline, CDR1 is SGDLS, CDR2 YYNGEE. The CDR3 loop reads CASSPGLADTQYF. For the CDR3, the DNA is TGTGCCAGCAGCCCCGGACTAGCAGATACGCAGTATTTT.

The chain couples TRBV21-1 to TRBJ1-5. TRBV21-1 is designated a pseudogene. The CDR3 contains 12 residues. The CDR3 region is CASSRDNQPQHF. The CDR3 nucleotides are TGTGCCAGCAGCAGGGACAATCAGCCCCAGCATTTT.

The genes are TRBV6-5 and TRBJ2-3; D is possibly TRBD1 or TRBD2 (5 bases each). Deletions cut 2 bases from V and 8 bases from J, with 5 bases between. CDR1 MNHEY and CDR2 SVGAGI come from the germline V gene. The CDR3 loop spans 11 amino acids. The DNA for the CDR3 is TGTGCCAGCAGTTACGGGGGTACGCAGTATTTT. Translation gives CASSYGGTQYF.

Only one count was recorded for this clone. The rearrangement uses TRBV7-3 and TRBJ1-1, with a possible D match to TRBD1 (5 bases). Deletions cut 2 bases from V and 0 bases from J, with 10 bases between. The CDR3 contains 15 residues. Per the germline V gene, CDR1 is SGHTA and CDR2 is FQGTGA. The CDR3 sequence: CASSLSQGMNTEAFF. CDR3 bases: TGTGCCAGCAGCTTATCGCAGGGTATGAACACTGAAGCTTTCTTT.

This clone came up once. The V gene is TRBV10-3, the J gene TRBJ2-1, with 12 nucleotides matching TRBD2. Per the germline V gene, CDR1 is ENHRY and CDR2 is SYGVKD. This CDR3 is 16 amino acids long. V lost 3 bases, J lost 5 bases, and 5 bases stayed unmatched. In DNA form, the CDR3 reads TGTGCCATCAGTGACCCGGGACTAGCGGGTAACAATGAGCAGTTCTTC. Translation: CAISDPGLAGNNEQFF.

The chain has TRBV28 and TRBJ1-5; no reliable D call. The ends were cut back, 3 bases at V and 7 bases at J, with 7 bases in the middle. This CDR3 comprises 12 residues. Germline CDR1 reads MDHEN; CDR2 reads SYDVKM. The CDR3: CASSFRPQPQHF. The CDR3 DNA reads as TGTGCCAGCAGTTTTCGCCCCCAGCCCCAGCATTTT.

The chain employs TRBV19 and TRBJ2-7, with a weak D call TRBD1 (6 bases). The CDR3 sequence is 14 residues long. Germline CDR1 is LNHDA and CDR2 is SQIVND (reference sequence). V lost 4 bases and J lost 2, with 12 bases in between. CDR3 in DNA: TGTGCCAGTAGTACCCGAGGACAGACCTACGAGCAGTACTTC. It yields the protein CASSTRGQTYEQYF.

The rearrangement joins TRBV13 to TRBJ2-2; no definite D call. V was shortened by 5 bases and J by 1 base, with 5 bases between the two germline ends. This CDR3 contains 13 residues. In germline, CDR1 is PRHDT, CDR2 FYEKMQ (reference sequence). The CDR3 bases are TGTGCCAGCAGCGAAGAGAACACCGGGGAGCTGTTTTTT. Protein: CASSEENTGELFF.

In its sample, this clone was seen once. This sequence joins TRBV4-3 and TRBJ2-7; 7 bases fit TRBD1. Per germline, CDR1 LGHNA and CDR2 YSLEER. The trim removed 4 bases at V and 5 bases at J, leaving 8 bases unmatched. The CDR3 has 14 residues. The CDR3 nucleotides are TGCGCCAGCAGCCTGACAGGGCCCAAAAACGAGCAGTACTTC. Protein product: CASSLTGPKNEQYF.

This chain links TRBV9 with TRBJ1-4; D is ambiguous. The CDR3 contains 15 residues. The V end lost 4 bases, the J end lost 0 bases, and 10 bases lay between the germline ends. Germline V gives CDR1 SGDLS, CDR2 YYNGEE. The CDR3 sequence is CASSPHRATNEKLFF. The DNA for the CDR3 is TGTGCCAGCAGCCCCCACAGAGCAACTAATGAAAAACTGTTTTTT.

This clone was picked up a small number of times. The gene calls are TRBV9 and TRBJ2-2; the D gene is possibly TRBD1 (6 bases). Trimming stripped 3 bases from V and 5 bases from J, with 23 bases between. CDR1 SGDLS and CDR2 YYNGEE come from the germline V gene. This CDR3 has 18 residues. This chain's CDR3 is CASSALGTGRTRTGELFF. Written as DNA, the CDR3 is TGTGCCAGCAGCGCCTTGGGAACAGGGCGGACTCGTACCGGGGAGCTGTTTTTT.

This chain connects TRBV7-3 to TRBJ2-5; 7 bases are a match to TRBD2. CDR1 and CDR2 (germline): SGHTA, FQGTGA. The CDR3 loop spans 14 amino acids. Losses at the gene ends were 5 bases for V and 1 base for J; bases not matched to a gene: 4. The CDR3 sequence is CASSPTSAQETQYF. The CDR3 DNA reads as TGTGCCAGCAGCCCTACTAGCGCCCAAGAGACCCAGTACTTC.

This chain joins TRBV5-1 and TRBJ2-1; no reliable D call. V was pared by 1 base and J by 5 bases, with 13 bases between. The CDR3 runs 15 residues. The germline CDR1 and CDR2 sequences are SGHRS and YFSETQ. CDR3 bases: TGCGCCAGCAGCTTGAATGGGTTAAAGGACAATGAGCAGTTCTTC. It is translated as CASSLNGLKDNEQFF.

The J gene is TRBJ2-3, the V gene TRBV7-3; the D is unclear. V gave up 2 bases and J gave up 0 bases, with 6 bases separating them. Germline CDR1 is SGHTA and CDR2 is FQGTGA. This CDR3 region has 14 residues. CDR3 nucleotides: TGTGCCAGCAGCTTACTGGTCAGCACAGATACGCAGTATTTT. It codes for CASSLLVSTDTQYF.

This rearrangement joins TRBV5-1 to TRBJ2-7; D remains ambiguous. The germline gives CDR1 SGHRS, CDR2 YFSETQ. The CDR3 loop spans 14 amino acids. Trimming stripped 0 bases from V and 2 bases from J, with 9 bases between. The CDR3 nucleotides read TGCGCCAGCAGCTTGGCATTCAGCACCTACGAGCAGTACTTC. It translates to CASSLAFSTYEQYF.

The gene calls are TRBV25-1 and TRBJ1-1; possible D gene TRBD1, 5 bases. The CDR3 contains 15 residues. V was cut by 3 bases and J by 2 bases, with 13 bases left in between. The V gene's germline CDR1 is MGHDK and CDR2 SYGVNS. The CDR3 loop is CASSDVVGTNTEAFF. As DNA, the CDR3 is TGTGCCAGCAGTGATGTTGTGGGGACTAACACTGAAGCTTTCTTT.

The V call is TRBV9, the J call TRBJ2-1; TRBD2 matches 13 bases. The CDR3 is made up of 17 amino acids. In germline, CDR1 is SGDLS, CDR2 YYNGEE. V shed 4 bases and J 8 bases; nucleotides not matched to a gene: 12. The CDR3 nucleotides are TGTGCCAGCAGCCCCGCCGGGACTAGCGGGACGGGCGATGAGCAGTTCTTC. Translation gives CASSPAGTSGTGDEQFF.

The rearrangement joins TRBV19 to TRBJ2-5; a weak D match, TRBD1 (6 bases). Looked up from germline, CDR1 is LNHDA and CDR2 is SQIVND (reference sequence). The V gene lost 10 bases and the J gene lost 2 bases, with 14 bases spanning the gap. There are 13 residues in the CDR3. The CDR3 loop is CATRRGQQETQYF. The CDR3 DNA reads as TGTGCCACCAGGCGAGGACAGCAAGAGACCCAGTACTTC.

The chain is built from TRBV28 and TRBJ2-1; 14 bases are a match to TRBD2. The germline CDR1 and CDR2 sequences are MDHEN and SYDVKM. The CDR3 totals 16 residues. V lost 4 bases and J lost 6; bases outside the gene matches: 5. The CDR3 coding sequence is TGTGCCAGCAGTTCCCGGACTAGCGGGAGGTTCAATGAGCAGTTCTTC. Translating gives CASSSRTSGRFNEQFF.

The gene calls are TRBV6-1 and TRBJ2-3; D remains unclear. Germline V gene lookup returns CDR1 MNHNS and CDR2 SASEGT. V lost 2 bases and J lost 2, with 8 bases in between. The CDR3 extends over 14 amino acids. In nucleotides, the CDR3 is TGTGCCAGCAGTGAACTTCCAGACACAGATACGCAGTATTTT. This encodes CASSELPDTDTQYF.

The V gene is TRBV28, the J gene TRBJ1-2; tentatively, D is TRBD1 (6 bases). Germline assignment: CDR1 MDHEN and CDR2 SYDVKM. The CDR3 is 15 residues long. Trimming cost V 5 bases and J 0 bases, with 13 bases left between them. The CDR3 nucleotides are TGTGCCAGCAGTCCGACAGGATCAGCTAACTATGGCTACACCTTC. Amino acids: CASSPTGSANYGYTF.

The rearrangement uses TRBV5-4 and TRBJ2-1, with 7 nucleotides matching TRBD2. Germline V CDR1 and CDR2: SGHNT, YYREEE (reference sequence). The CDR3 runs 11 residues. V lost 4 bases, J lost 10 bases, and 2 bases stayed unmatched. CDR3 region: CASSLAEEQFF. The CDR3 nucleotides read TGTGCCAGCAGCCTAGCGGAAGAGCAGTTCTTC.

The chain employs TRBV11-2 and TRBJ2-1; 12 bases fit TRBD2. There are 18 residues in the CDR3. Germline V gives CDR1 SGHAT, CDR2 FQNNGV. Losses at the gene ends were 4 bases for V and 10 bases for J; bases not matched to a gene: 17. The CDR3 sequence is CASSSPRAPSGRAREQFF. CDR3 nucleotides: TGTGCCAGCAGCTCCCCCCGGGCCCCTAGCGGGAGGGCCAGGGAGCAGTTCTTC.